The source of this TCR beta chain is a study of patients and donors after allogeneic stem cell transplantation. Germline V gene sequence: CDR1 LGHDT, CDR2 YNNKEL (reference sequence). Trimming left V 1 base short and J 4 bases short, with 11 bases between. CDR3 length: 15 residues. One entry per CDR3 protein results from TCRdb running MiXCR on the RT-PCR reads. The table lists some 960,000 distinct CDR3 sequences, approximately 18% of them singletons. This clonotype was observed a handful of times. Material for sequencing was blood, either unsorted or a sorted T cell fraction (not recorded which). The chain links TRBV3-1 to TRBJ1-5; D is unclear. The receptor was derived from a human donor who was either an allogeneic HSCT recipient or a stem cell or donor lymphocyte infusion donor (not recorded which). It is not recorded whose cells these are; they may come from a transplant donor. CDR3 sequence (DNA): TGTGCCAGCAGCCAAGGATCAGCAAATAATCAGCCCCAGCATTTT. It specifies CASSQGSANNQPQHF.